Described below is a single TCR beta chain sequence and its context. Antigen: not known. The trim removed 2 bases at V and 4 bases at J, leaving 4 bases unmatched. This CDR3 has 15 residues. Germline V gene sequence: CDR1 SGHRS, CDR2 YFSETQ. The sample originates from a study of cytomegalovirus exposure and HLA in healthy donors. About the research overall: The 120 validation repertoires matched the 650 to 850 first-cohort repertoires in platform, a later analysis reported.

General study findings and limits: Among TCR beta chains, those listed as cytomegalovirus-associated numbered around 160.

While the first cohort had 700 or so subjects, the donors belonged to the separate validation cohort of 100 to 150 subjects. Here immunoSEQ multiplex PCR was the method, and the copy in TCRdb shows in-frame clones only, minus some. The profile shows 90,000 to 120,000 clones, approximately 85% of them singletons. This chain joins TRBV5-1 and TRBJ1-1, with 11 bases aligning to TRBD1. The sequencing sample was made of PBMCs. The source of this sequence is a woman between 18 and 29 years old in good health and CMV-seronegative. CDR3 sequence: CASSFPGTGGTEAFF. The CDR3 DNA is TGCGCCAGCAGCTTCCCCGGGACAGGGGGCACTGAAGCTTTCTTT.